This T cell receptor (beta chain) was found in a study of cytomegalovirus exposure and HLA in healthy donors. Findings and caveats of the study: In vitro testing confirmed three CMV-associated chains as specific for CMV antigens.

CDR1 and CDR2 from the germline V gene are SGHRS and YFSETQ. V lost 7 bases, J lost 8 bases, and 21 bases lay in between. The CDR3 has 15 residues. This clone was seen a few times. Its antigen is undetermined. The PCR made use of 60 Vbeta and 13 Jbeta primers. In the original analysis: The count from a later analysis was 65 million to 90 million unique TCR beta chains, some 10 million of them shared. Sequenced by immunoSEQ multiplex PCR; TCRdb stores in-frame clones only, minus some. That table gives V, J and clone size, and the DNA gave D and trimming. The sample lists over 150,000 clones; 75% were seen once.

The source is a male donor in good health and CMV-seronegative. The specimen was PBMCs. V and J are TRBV5-1 and TRBJ1-4; a possible D gene is TRBD1 (5 bases). The CDR3 DNA follows: TGCGCCAGCCGGCAGGGAGGACTGCGGAAGGAAAAACTGTTTTTT. Translation: CASRQGGLRKEKLFF. Full variable domain (missing parts from reference TRBV5-1 and TRBJ1-4): KAGVTQTPRYLIKTRGQQVTLSCSPISGHRSVSWYQQTPGQGLQFLFEYFSETQRNKGNFPGRFSGRQFSNSRSEMNVSTLELGDSALYLCASRQGGLRKEKLFFGSGTQLSVL.